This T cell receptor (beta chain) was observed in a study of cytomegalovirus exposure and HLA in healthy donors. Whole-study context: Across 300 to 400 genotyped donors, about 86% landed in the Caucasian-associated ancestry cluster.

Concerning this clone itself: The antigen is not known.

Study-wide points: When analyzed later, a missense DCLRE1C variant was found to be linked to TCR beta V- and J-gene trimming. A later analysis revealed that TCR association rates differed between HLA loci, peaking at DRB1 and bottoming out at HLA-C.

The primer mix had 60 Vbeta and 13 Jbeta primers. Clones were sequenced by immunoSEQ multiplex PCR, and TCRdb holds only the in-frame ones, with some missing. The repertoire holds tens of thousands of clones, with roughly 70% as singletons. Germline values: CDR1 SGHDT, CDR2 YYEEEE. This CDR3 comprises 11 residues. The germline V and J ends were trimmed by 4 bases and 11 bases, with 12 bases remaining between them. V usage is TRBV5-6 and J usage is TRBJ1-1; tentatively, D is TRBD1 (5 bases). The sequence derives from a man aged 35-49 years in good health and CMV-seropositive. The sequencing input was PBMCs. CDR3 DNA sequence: TGTGCCAGCAGCCGGGAGGGGAAGGCTTTCTTT. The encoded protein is CASSREGKAFF.